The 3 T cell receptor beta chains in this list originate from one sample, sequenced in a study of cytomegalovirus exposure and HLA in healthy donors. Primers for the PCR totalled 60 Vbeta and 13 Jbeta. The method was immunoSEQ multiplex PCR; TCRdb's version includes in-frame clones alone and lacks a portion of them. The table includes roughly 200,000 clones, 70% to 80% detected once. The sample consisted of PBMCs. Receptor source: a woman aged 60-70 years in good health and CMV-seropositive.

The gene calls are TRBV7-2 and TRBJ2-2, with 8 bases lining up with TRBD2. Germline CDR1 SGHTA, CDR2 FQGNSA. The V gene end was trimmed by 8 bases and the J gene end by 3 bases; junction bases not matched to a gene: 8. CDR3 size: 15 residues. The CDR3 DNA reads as TGTGCCAGCTCCAGACTAGCGAGGGACACCGGGGAGCTGTTTTTT. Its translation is CASSRLARDTGELFF.

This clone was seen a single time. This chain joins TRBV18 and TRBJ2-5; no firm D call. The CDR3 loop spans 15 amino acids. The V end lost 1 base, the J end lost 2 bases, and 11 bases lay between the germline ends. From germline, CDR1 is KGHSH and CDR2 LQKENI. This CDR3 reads CASSPRRVEQETQYF. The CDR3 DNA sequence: TGTGCCAGCTCACCACGGAGAGTAGAACAAGAGACCCAGTACTTC. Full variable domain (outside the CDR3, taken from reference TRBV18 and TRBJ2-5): NAGVMQNPRHLVRRRGQEARLRCSPMKGHSHVYWYRQLPEEGLKFMVYLQKENIIDESGMPKERFSAEFPKEGPSILRIQQVVRGDSAAYFCASSPRRVEQETQYFGPGTRLLVL.

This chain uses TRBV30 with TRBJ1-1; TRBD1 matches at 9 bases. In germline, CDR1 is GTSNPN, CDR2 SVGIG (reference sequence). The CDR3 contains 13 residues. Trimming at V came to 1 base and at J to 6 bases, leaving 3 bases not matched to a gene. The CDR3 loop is CAWSDRGQAEAFF. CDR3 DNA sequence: TGTGCCTGGAGTGACAGGGGGCAGGCTGAAGCTTTCTTT. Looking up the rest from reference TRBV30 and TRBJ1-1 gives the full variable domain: SQTIHQWPATLVQPVGSPLSLECTVEGTSNPNLYWYRQAAGRGLQLLFYSVGIGQISSEVPQNLSASRPQDRQFILSSKKLLLSDSGFYLCAWSDRGQAEAFFGQGTRLTVV.